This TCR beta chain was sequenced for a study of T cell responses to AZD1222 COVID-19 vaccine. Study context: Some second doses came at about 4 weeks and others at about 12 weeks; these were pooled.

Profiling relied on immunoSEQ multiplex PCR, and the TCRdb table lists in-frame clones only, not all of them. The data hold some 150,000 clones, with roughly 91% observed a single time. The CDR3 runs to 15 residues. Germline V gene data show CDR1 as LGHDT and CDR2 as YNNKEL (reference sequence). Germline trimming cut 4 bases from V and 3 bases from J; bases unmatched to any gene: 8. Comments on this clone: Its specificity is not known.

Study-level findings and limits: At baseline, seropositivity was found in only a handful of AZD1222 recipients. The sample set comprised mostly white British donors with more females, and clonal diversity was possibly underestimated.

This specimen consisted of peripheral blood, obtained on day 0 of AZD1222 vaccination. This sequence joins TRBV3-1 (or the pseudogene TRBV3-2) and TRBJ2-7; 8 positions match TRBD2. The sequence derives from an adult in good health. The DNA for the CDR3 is TGTGCCAGCAGCCGCATGGCGGGGGGCGGCTACGAGCAGTACTTC. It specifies CASSRMAGGGYEQYF.